These 9 T cell receptor beta chains were all obtained from the same sample, sequenced in a study of blood T cell repertoires in COVID-19. The data were produced by immunoSEQ multiplex PCR, yet TCRdb's version contains in-frame clones alone and is incomplete. The data show 95,000 to 150,000 clones, over 65% seen once. The sequenced sample was peripheral blood. These receptor sequences come from a woman in her 70s with acute or convalescent COVID-19.

The sample holds a few counts of this clone. The rearrangement links TRBV11-3 to TRBJ1-3, with 8 bases matching TRBD1. Per germline, CDR1 SGHNT and CDR2 YENEEA. J gave up 2 bases and V 5 bases, and 2 bases lay outside the gene matches. This CDR3 region has 14 residues. This chain's CDR3 is CASSPTGAGNTIYF. DNA of the CDR3: TGTGCCAGCAGCCCGACAGGGGCTGGAAACACCATATATTTT.

As to this clone: Its ends do not fully match the called genes, so a read error is possible. This chain uses TRBV7-2 with TRBJ2-3; 10 bases align to TRBD1. Germline-derived CDR1 and CDR2 are SGHTA and FQGNSA. This CDR3 is built from 14 residues. DNA of the CDR3: TGTGCCAGCAGCTTAGCGTTATTGACAGGGGGCACACATTTT. Translation: CASSLALLTGGTHF.

The genes are TRBV4-1 and TRBJ2-3; TRBD1 agrees at 8 bases. Germline lookup yields CDR1 MGHRA and CDR2 YSYEKL. Unmatched junction bases numbered 9, after V lost 4 bases and J lost 3 bases. This CDR3 has 16 residues. CDR3 amino acids: CASSLVDRANTDTQYF. CDR3 DNA: TGCGCCAGCAGCCTGGTGGACAGGGCGAATACAGATACGCAGTATTTT.

The chain couples TRBV7-2 to TRBJ2-7; 10 positions agree with TRBD1. In germline, CDR1 is SGHTA, CDR2 FQGNSA. The trim removed 3 bases at V and 4 bases at J, leaving 3 bases unmatched. The CDR3 extends over 14 amino acids. The chain's CDR3 is CASSLTGGGYEQYF. The CDR3 nucleotides read TGTGCCAGCAGCTTGACAGGGGGCGGGTACGAGCAGTACTTC.

The chain joins TRBV19 to TRBJ2-4, with a tentative D call TRBD1 (6 bases). CDR1 and CDR2 (germline): LNHDA, SQIVND (reference sequence). The CDR3 loop spans 13 amino acids. V was trimmed by 5 bases and J by 5 bases, leaving 10 bases between them. The CDR3 loop reads CASSPEGENIQYF. CDR3 coding DNA: TGTGCCAGTAGTCCCGAGGGGGAAAACATTCAGTACTTC.

This chain links TRBV19 with TRBJ1-2; 7 bases are shared with TRBD1. Germline CDR1 reads LNHDA; CDR2 reads SQIVND (reference sequence). The V and J ends lost 3 bases and 1 base, in that order; junction bases with no gene match: 14. The CDR3 has 18 amino acids. CDR3 nucleotide sequence: TGTGCCAGTAGTATGTGGGAGTTTGTGGACAGGAGTAACTATGGCTACACCTTC. The encoded protein is CASSMWEFVDRSNYGYTF.

The chain carries TRBV6-5 and TRBJ2-7, with TRBD1 matching over 9 bases. The J segment lost 2 bases and the V segment lost 6 bases, leaving 5 bases of the junction unmatched. CDR3 size: 14 residues. Germline-derived CDR1 and CDR2 are MNHEY and SVGAGI. The CDR3 is CASRRTGDTYEQYF. In DNA form, the CDR3 reads TGTGCCAGCAGGAGGACAGGGGATACCTACGAGCAGTACTTC.

The chain joins TRBV28 to TRBJ1-1, with D uncertain. The germline CDR1 and CDR2 sequences are MDHEN and SYDVKM. CDR3 length equals 14 residues. V lost 3 bases and J 1 base, leaving 9 bases between the germline ends. CDR3 loop: CASSFPAANTEAFF. The DNA for the CDR3 is TGTGCCAGCAGTTTCCCGGCGGCGAACACTGAAGCTTTCTTT.

The chain is built from TRBV7-3 and TRBJ1-1; a possible D gene is TRBD1 (5 bases). This CDR3 has 15 residues. The germline gives CDR1 SGHTA, CDR2 FQGTGA. V was trimmed by 5 bases and J by 2 bases, leaving 15 bases between them. The CDR3 DNA follows: TGTGCCAGCAGCCCCGCCGGACAACCTAACACTGAAGCTTTCTTT. Translating it yields CASSPAGQPNTEAFF.